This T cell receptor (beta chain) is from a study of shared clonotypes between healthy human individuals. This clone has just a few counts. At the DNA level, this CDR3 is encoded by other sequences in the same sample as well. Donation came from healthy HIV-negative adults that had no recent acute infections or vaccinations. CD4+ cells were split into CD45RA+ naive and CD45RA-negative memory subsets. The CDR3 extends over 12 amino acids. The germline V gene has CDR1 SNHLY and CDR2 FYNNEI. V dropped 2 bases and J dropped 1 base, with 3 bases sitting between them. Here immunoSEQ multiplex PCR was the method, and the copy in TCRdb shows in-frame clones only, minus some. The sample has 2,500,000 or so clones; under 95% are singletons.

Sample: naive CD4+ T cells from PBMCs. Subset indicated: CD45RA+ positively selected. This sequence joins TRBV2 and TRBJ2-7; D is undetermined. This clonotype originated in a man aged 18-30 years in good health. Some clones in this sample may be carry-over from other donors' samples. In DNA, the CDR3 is TGTGCCAGCAGTGAACAATCCTACGAGCAGTACTTC. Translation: CASSEQSYEQYF.